These T cell receptor beta chains were read from a single sample in a study of T cells in Graves' hyperthyroidism and ophthalmopathy. TCRdb recomputed calls from the multiplex PCR reads with MiXCR, one row per CDR3 protein. The sample yields hundreds of thousands of distinct CDR3 sequences, about 45% seen once. Sequencing was done on a sample of peripheral blood or thyroid tissue (not recorded which). These receptors were taken from an adult man with Graves' disease, either hyperthyroidism or ophthalmopathy (not recorded which). CDR3s include the opening cysteine and the closing phenylalanine or tryptophan. Fields, in order: D gene, clone size, V gene, J gene, CDR3 protein, CDR3 DNA. D genes are given only for firm matches. Not every row has a clone size; where given, it reads once, few, many or a size class.

d_gene: -
abundance: few
v_gene: TRBV28
j_gene: TRBJ1-2
CDR3aa: CASSLTGRGTF
CDR3nt: TGTGCCAGCAGTTTGACGGGCCGGGGCACCTTC

d_gene: -
abundance: few
v_gene: TRBV14
j_gene: TRBJ1-4
CDR3aa: CASSQGRGGGLFF
CDR3nt: TGTGCCAGCAGCCAAGGACGCGGTGGAGGGCTGTTTTTT

d_gene: -
abundance: many
v_gene: TRBV5-1
j_gene: TRBJ1-5
CDR3aa: CASSLGGIGNQPQHF
CDR3nt: TGCGCCAGCAGCTTGGGGGGGATAGGCAATCAGCCCCAGCATTTT

d_gene: TRBD1
abundance: many
v_gene: TRBV10-3
j_gene: TRBJ1-2
CDR3aa: CAISPGGTGTYGYTF
CDR3nt: TGTGCCATCAGTCCAGGAGGGACAGGGACCTATGGCTACACCTTC

d_gene: -
abundance: -
v_gene: TRBV2
j_gene: TRBJ1-2
CDR3aa: CASEGEYGYTF
CDR3nt: TGTGCCAGCGAAGGGGAATATGGCTACACCTTC

d_gene: TRBD1
abundance: few
v_gene: TRBV14
j_gene: TRBJ1-6
CDR3aa: CASSHLQGHNSPLHF
CDR3nt: TGTGCCAGCAGCCACCTACAGGGGCATAATTCACCCCTCCACTTT

d_gene: -
abundance: many
v_gene: TRBV6-5
j_gene: TRBJ2-2
CDR3aa: CASSYGDNTGELFF
CDR3nt: TGTGCCAGCAGTTACGGGGACAACACCGGGGAGCTGTTTTTT

d_gene: -
abundance: once
v_gene: TRBV24-1
j_gene: TRBJ1-2
CDR3aa: CATKSGTSGVHGYTF
CDR3nt: TGTGCCACGAAATCCGGGACTAGCGGGGTCCATGGCTACACCTTC

d_gene: -
abundance: many
v_gene: TRBV10-2
j_gene: TRBJ2-7
CDR3aa: CASSETPEQYF
CDR3nt: TGCGCCAGCAGTGAAACGCCCGAGCAGTACTTC

d_gene: TRBD1
abundance: -
v_gene: TRBV7-9
j_gene: TRBJ1-6
CDR3aa: CASSFPTTGGVNSPLHF
CDR3nt: TGTGCCAGCAGCTTCCCGACGACAGGGGGCGTGAATTCACCCCTCCACTTT

d_gene: -
abundance: -
v_gene: TRBV20-1
j_gene: TRBJ1-5
CDR3aa: CSASHSSNQPQHF
CDR3nt: TGCAGTGCTAGCCATTCTAGCAATCAGCCCCAGCATTTT

d_gene: -
abundance: many
v_gene: TRBV24-1
j_gene: TRBJ1-1
CDR3aa: CATSDLIGSAEAFF
CDR3nt: TGTGCCACCAGTGATTTAATCGGGTCGGCTGAAGCTTTCTTT

d_gene: TRBD2
abundance: -
v_gene: TRBV19
j_gene: TRBJ2-7
CDR3aa: CASSRERDKRREQYF
CDR3nt: TGTGCCAGTAGTAGAGAGCGGGATAAGAGGCGCGAGCAGTACTTC

d_gene: -
abundance: many
v_gene: TRBV25-1
j_gene: TRBJ1-2
CDR3aa: CASSKGLNYGYTF
CDR3nt: TGTGCCAGCTCGAAAGGGTTAAACTATGGCTACACCTTC

d_gene: TRBD2
abundance: many
v_gene: TRBV25-1
j_gene: TRBJ2-2
CDR3aa: CASSEWGGGTGELFF
CDR3nt: TGTGCCAGCAGTGAATGGGGGGGAGGCACCGGGGAGCTGTTTTTT

d_gene: -
abundance: -
v_gene: TRBV20-1
j_gene: TRBJ1-1
CDR3aa: CSASWDTEAFF
CDR3nt: TGCAGCGCAAGTTGGGACACTGAAGCTTTCTTT

d_gene: -
abundance: few
v_gene: TRBV12-3/TRBV12-4
j_gene: TRBJ2-7
CDR3aa: CASSLRQGKGLYEQYF
CDR3nt: TGTGCCAGCAGTTTACGACAGGGAAAGGGACTCTACGAGCAGTACTTC

d_gene: -
abundance: -
v_gene: TRBV6-5
j_gene: TRBJ2-7
CDR3aa: CASSYSKGGWEQYF
CDR3nt: TGTGCCAGCAGTTACTCGAAGGGAGGATGGGAGCAGTACTTC

d_gene: TRBD1
abundance: -
v_gene: TRBV11-2
j_gene: TRBJ1-1
CDR3aa: CANSLTGTDTEAFF
CDR3nt: TGCGCCAACAGCTTAACTGGGACAGATACTGAAGCTTTCTTT

d_gene: -
abundance: many
v_gene: TRBV7-6
j_gene: TRBJ1-3
CDR3aa: CASSLANQVGNTIYF
CDR3nt: TGTGCCAGCAGCTTAGCGAACCAGGTCGGGAACACCATATATTTT

d_gene: TRBD1
abundance: -
v_gene: TRBV7-6
j_gene: TRBJ1-1
CDR3aa: CASSPEQGTDLNTEAFF
CDR3nt: TGTGCCAGCAGCCCAGAACAGGGGACGGATTTGAACACTGAAGCTTTCTTT

d_gene: -
abundance: few
v_gene: TRBV7-3
j_gene: TRBJ1-2
CDR3aa: CASSPWGGAYGYTF
CDR3nt: TGTGCCAGCAGCCCGTGGGGGGGGGCCTATGGCTACACCTTC

d_gene: -
abundance: many
v_gene: TRBV7-9
j_gene: TRBJ2-7
CDR3aa: CASSASRVEQYF
CDR3nt: TGTGCCAGCAGCGCGAGCAGGGTTGAGCAGTACTTC

d_gene: -
abundance: few
v_gene: TRBV6-6
j_gene: TRBJ2-7
CDR3aa: CASKNGAGTTYEQYF
CDR3nt: TGTGCCAGCAAAAACGGGGCGGGAACTACTTACGAGCAGTACTTC

d_gene: TRBD1
abundance: many
v_gene: TRBV2
j_gene: TRBJ1-2
CDR3aa: CASSEERGPNYGYTF
CDR3nt: TGTGCCAGCAGTGAGGAAAGGGGGCCTAACTATGGCTACACCTTC

d_gene: -
abundance: many
v_gene: TRBV20-1
j_gene: TRBJ2-7
CDR3aa: CSARVATYEQYF
CDR3nt: TGCAGTGCTAGAGTAGCGACCTACGAGCAGTACTTC

d_gene: TRBD1
abundance: -
v_gene: TRBV29-1
j_gene: TRBJ1-1
CDR3aa: CSVVGQGEAFF
CDR3nt: TGCAGCGTTGTTGGACAGGGTGAAGCTTTCTTT

d_gene: -
abundance: -
v_gene: TRBV10-3
j_gene: TRBJ1-5
CDR3aa: CATGQDQPQHF
CDR3nt: TGTGCCACCGGACAAGATCAGCCCCAGCATTTT

d_gene: -
abundance: -
v_gene: TRBV28
j_gene: TRBJ1-1
CDR3aa: CASSNRGHEAFF
CDR3nt: TGTGCCAGCAGTAATCGGGGCCATGAAGCTTTCTTT

d_gene: -
abundance: many
v_gene: TRBV7-8
j_gene: TRBJ2-7
CDR3aa: CASSPGPEQYF
CDR3nt: TGTGCCAGCAGCCCCGGACCTGAGCAGTACTTC

d_gene: TRBD1
abundance: -
v_gene: TRBV20-1
j_gene: TRBJ1-6
CDR3aa: CSATGTDNSPLHF
CDR3nt: TGCAGTGCAACCGGGACAGATAATTCACCCCTCCACTTT

d_gene: -
abundance: -
v_gene: TRBV19
j_gene: TRBJ1-1
CDR3aa: CASIGVTNTEAFF
CDR3nt: TGTGCCAGTATTGGGGTAACGAACACTGAAGCTTTCTTT

d_gene: -
abundance: -
v_gene: TRBV2
j_gene: TRBJ1-2
CDR3aa: CASSGPDDAAGGLGYGYTF
CDR3nt: TGTGCCAGCAGTGGCCCTGATGATGCAGCCGGGGGGCTAGGCTATGGCTACACCTTC

d_gene: -
abundance: -
v_gene: TRBV10-3
j_gene: TRBJ1-2
CDR3aa: CAISPETGNTF
CDR3nt: TGTGCCATCAGTCCGGAAACTGGAAACACCTTC

d_gene: TRBD1
abundance: -
v_gene: TRBV29-1
j_gene: TRBJ1-2
CDR3aa: CSLYTGGAGYGYTF
CDR3nt: TGCAGCCTGTATACAGGGGGCGCAGGCTATGGCTACACCTTC

d_gene: TRBD1
abundance: many
v_gene: TRBV10-3
j_gene: TRBJ1-5
CDR3aa: CAISALWDRGNFQPQHF
CDR3nt: TGTGCCATCAGTGCATTATGGGACAGGGGCAATTTCCAGCCCCAGCATTTT

d_gene: TRBD1
abundance: -
v_gene: TRBV20-1
j_gene: TRBJ1-4
CDR3aa: CSARGTGNNEKLFF
CDR3nt: TGCAGTGCTAGAGGGACAGGGAATAATGAAAAACTGTTTTTT

d_gene: -
abundance: many
v_gene: TRBV5-1
j_gene: TRBJ2-7
CDR3aa: CASSLAGTESYEQYF
CDR3nt: TGCGCCAGCAGCTTGGCAGGGACCGAATCCTACGAGCAGTACTTC

d_gene: TRBD2
abundance: -
v_gene: TRBV7-2
j_gene: TRBJ2-7
CDR3aa: CASSLGLAGFSYEQYF
CDR3nt: TGTGCCAGCAGCTTAGGGCTAGCGGGCTTCTCCTACGAGCAGTACTTC

d_gene: TRBD1
abundance: -
v_gene: TRBV7-9
j_gene: TRBJ2-5
CDR3aa: CASRRQGIVETQYF
CDR3nt: TGTGCCAGCAGACGACAGGGTATTGTAGAGACCCAGTACTTC

d_gene: -
abundance: -
v_gene: TRBV12-3/TRBV12-4
j_gene: TRBJ1-2
CDR3aa: CASSLGPGAYGYTF
CDR3nt: TGTGCCAGCAGTTTAGGACCAGGGGCTTATGGCTACACCTTC

d_gene: -
abundance: few
v_gene: TRBV13
j_gene: TRBJ2-5
CDR3aa: CASSLGQRQTWGETQYF
CDR3nt: TGTGCCAGCAGCTTAGGCCAGAGACAAACGTGGGGAGAGACCCAGTACTTC

d_gene: -
abundance: -
v_gene: TRBV6-5
j_gene: TRBJ2-7
CDR3aa: CASSRSRDISYEQYF
CDR3nt: TGTGCCAGCAGTCGTTCCAGGGACATCTCCTACGAGCAGTACTTC

d_gene: -
abundance: -
v_gene: TRBV18
j_gene: TRBJ2-5
CDR3aa: CASSPRAGDETQYF
CDR3nt: TGTGCCAGCTCACCACGGGCGGGCGACGAGACCCAGTACTTC

d_gene: TRBD2
abundance: -
v_gene: TRBV20-1
j_gene: TRBJ2-5
CDR3aa: CSATRKRGAPQETQYF
CDR3nt: TGCAGTGCGACCCGCAAGCGGGGGGCTCCTCAAGAGACCCAGTACTTC

d_gene: -
abundance: few
v_gene: TRBV5-1
j_gene: TRBJ1-1
CDR3aa: CASSLGDFLAEAFF
CDR3nt: TGCGCCAGCAGCTTAGGGGACTTCCTCGCTGAAGCTTTCTTT

d_gene: -
abundance: many
v_gene: TRBV20-1
j_gene: TRBJ2-7
CDR3aa: CSARAGSYEQYF
CDR3nt: TGCAGTGCTAGGGCCGGCTCCTACGAGCAGTACTTC

d_gene: TRBD1
abundance: -
v_gene: TRBV2
j_gene: TRBJ2-7
CDR3aa: CASRERTGGWSYEQYF
CDR3nt: TGTGCCAGCAGGGAACGGACAGGGGGCTGGTCCTACGAGCAGTACTTC

d_gene: TRBD1
abundance: -
v_gene: TRBV19
j_gene: TRBJ1-1
CDR3aa: CASSIQGASLWNTEAFF
CDR3nt: TGTGCCAGTAGTATACAGGGGGCTTCGTTGTGGAACACTGAAGCTTTCTTT

d_gene: -
abundance: -
v_gene: TRBV20-1
j_gene: TRBJ1-3
CDR3aa: CSAEDGGQGNTIYF
CDR3nt: TGCAGTGCTGAGGACGGGGGGCAGGGAAACACCATATATTTT